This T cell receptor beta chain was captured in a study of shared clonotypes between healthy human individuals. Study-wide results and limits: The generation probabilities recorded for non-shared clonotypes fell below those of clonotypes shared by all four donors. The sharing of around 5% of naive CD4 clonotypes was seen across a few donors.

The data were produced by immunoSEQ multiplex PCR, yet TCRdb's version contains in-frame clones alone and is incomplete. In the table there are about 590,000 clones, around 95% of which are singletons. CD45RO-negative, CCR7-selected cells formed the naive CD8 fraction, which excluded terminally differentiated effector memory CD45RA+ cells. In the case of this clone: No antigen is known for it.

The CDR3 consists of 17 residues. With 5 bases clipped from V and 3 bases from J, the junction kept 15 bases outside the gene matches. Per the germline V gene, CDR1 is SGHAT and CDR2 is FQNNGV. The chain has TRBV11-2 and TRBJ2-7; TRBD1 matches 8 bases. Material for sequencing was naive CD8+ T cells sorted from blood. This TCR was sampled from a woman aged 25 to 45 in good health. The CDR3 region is CASSTRTGSNAIYEQYF. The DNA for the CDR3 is TGTGCCAGCAGCACCCGGACAGGGTCTAACGCCATCTACGAGCAGTACTTC.